This passage covers 20 T cell receptor beta chains from one sample sequenced in a study of blood T cell repertoires in COVID-19. Using immunoSEQ multiplex PCR, the repertoire was profiled, and TCRdb retains in-frame clones only, with some absent. The sample records over 150,000 clones, just under 85% being singletons. Specimen: peripheral blood. Every receptor here comes from a human donor with acute or convalescent COVID-19. The donor label of this sample is uncertain.

V usage is TRBV7-9 and J usage is TRBJ2-3, with D possibly being TRBD2 (6 bases). The CDR3 totals 14 residues. Germline V gives CDR1 SEHNR, CDR2 FQNEAQ (reference sequence). The ends were cut back, 4 bases at V and 6 bases at J, with 14 bases in the middle. This CDR3 is CASSSRGTADTQYF. The CDR3 DNA sequence: TGTGCCAGCAGCTCCCGGGGGACCGCTGATACGCAGTATTTT. Full variable domain (rest looked up from reference TRBV7-9 and TRBJ2-3): DTGVSQNPRHKITKRGQNVTFRCDPISEHNRLYWYRQTLGQGPEFLTYFQNEAQLEKSRLLSDRFSAERPKGSFSTLEIQRTEQGDSAMYLCASSSRGTADTQYFGPGTRLTVL.

The CDR3 loop reads CASSLRRSDTQYF. For the CDR3, the DNA is TGTGCCAGCAGCTTAAGGAGATCGGATACGCAGTATTTT. J is TRBJ2-3 and V is TRBV7-2; D call uncertain. There are 13 residues in the CDR3. The V and J ends lost 2 bases and 6 bases respectively, with 9 bases between them. CDR1 is SGHTA, CDR2 FQGNSA, per germline. The whole variable domain, remainder taken from reference TRBV7-2 and TRBJ2-3, is GAGVSQSPSNKVTEKGKDVELRCDPISGHTALYWYRQSLGQGLEFLIYFQGNSAPDKSGLPSDRFSAERTGGSVSTLTIQRTQQEDSAVYLCASSLRRSDTQYFGPGTRLTVL.

The chain carries TRBV18 and TRBJ2-3; 9 bases are shared with TRBD2. With V trimmed by 6 bases and J by 0 bases, 4 bases remained unmatched. The CDR3 extends over 15 amino acids. CDR1 and CDR2 from the germline V gene are KGHSH and LQKENI. The CDR3 coding sequence is TGTGCCAGCTCCCCAGCGGGGGGAAGCACAGATACGCAGTATTTT. Protein sequence: CASSPAGGSTDTQYF.

Here the CDR3 reads CASSGGGSNQPQHF. CDR3 bases: TGTGCCAGCAGCGGGGGAGGGAGCAATCAGCCCCAGCATTTT. The chain employs TRBV28 and TRBJ1-5, with D perhaps TRBD1 (5 bases). The CDR3 runs 14 residues. Germline V lookup: CDR1 MDHEN, CDR2 SYDVKM. Trimming pared 6 bases from V and 1 base from J, leaving 10 bases between.

CDR3 loop: CASSTQGNYGYTF. The CDR3 nucleotides are TGTGCCAGCAGCACACAGGGGAACTATGGCTACACCTTC. The chain links TRBV11-2 to TRBJ1-2; 7 nucleotides line up with TRBD1. Germline-derived CDR1 and CDR2 are SGHAT and FQNNGV. After removal of 5 bases from V and 2 bases from J, the junction contained 2 bases not matched to a gene. CDR3 length equals 13 residues. The full variable domain, rest sourced from reference TRBV11-2 and TRBJ1-2, is EAGVAQSPRYKIIEKRQSVAFWCNPISGHATLYWYQQILGQGPKLLIQFQNNGVVDDSQLPKDRFSAERLKGVDSTLKIQPAKLEDSAVYLCASSTQGNYGYTFGSGTRLTVV.

The chain couples TRBV7-9 to TRBJ1-1; D is unresolved. This CDR3 is 14 amino acids long. Germline V gene sequence: CDR1 SEHNR, CDR2 FQNEAQ (reference sequence). Trimming stripped 2 bases from V and 5 bases from J, with 12 bases between. The CDR3 spells CASSLSLGRTEAFF. CDR3 coding DNA: TGTGCCAGCAGCTTATCCCTGGGGAGGACTGAAGCTTTCTTT.

The J gene is TRBJ2-7, the V gene TRBV11-2; TRBD1 might be the D (6 bases). The CDR3 spans 15 residues. Germline CDR1 and CDR2: SGHAT and FQNNGV. The V gene lost 1 base and the J gene lost 2 bases, with 12 bases spanning the gap. The CDR3 bases are TGTGCCAGCAGCTTAGGTACAGGGCGAACCTACGAGCAGTACTTC. Encoded protein: CASSLGTGRTYEQYF. Full variable domain (missing parts from reference TRBV11-2 and TRBJ2-7): EAGVAQSPRYKIIEKRQSVAFWCNPISGHATLYWYQQILGQGPKLLIQFQNNGVVDDSQLPKDRFSAERLKGVDSTLKIQPAKLEDSAVYLCASSLGTGRTYEQYFGPGTRLTVT.

This clone was detected only once. Additional DNA sequences in this sample encode the identical CDR3. V usage is TRBV18 and J usage is TRBJ2-1, with 8 bases that match TRBD1. Per the germline V gene, CDR1 is KGHSH and CDR2 is LQKENI. V was clipped by 0 bases and J by 4 bases; unmatched bases: 2. The CDR3 is 15 residues long. The CDR3 nucleotides read TGTGCCAGCTCACCACCTGGACAGGGTTACAATGAGCAGTTCTTC. This translates into CASSPPGQGYNEQFF.

Here the CDR3 reads CASSPRTSDQEQFF. The CDR3 region has the DNA TGCGCCAGCAGCCCTAGGACTAGCGACCAGGAGCAGTTCTTC. V and J are TRBV5-1 and TRBJ2-1, with 9 bases matching TRBD2. The CDR3 consists of 14 residues. With V trimmed by 4 bases and J by 10 bases, 9 bases remained unmatched. Germline CDR1 is SGHRS and CDR2 is YFSETQ.

The chain uses TRBV7-8 and TRBJ2-7, with TRBD1 matching 10 bases. After removal of 2 bases from V and 2 bases from J, the junction contained 9 bases not matched to a gene. This CDR3 is 17 amino acids long. Germline-derived CDR1 and CDR2 are SGHVS and FQNEAQ. The CDR3 loop is CASSLPTKDRGTYEQYF. The CDR3 bases are TGTGCCAGCAGCTTACCCACGAAGGACAGGGGGACCTACGAGCAGTACTTC. Based on the CDR3 plus reference TRBV7-8 and TRBJ2-7, the full variable domain is GAGVSQSPRYKVAKRGQDVALRCDPISGHVSLFWYQQALGQGPEFLTYFQNEAQLDKSGLPSDRFFAERPEGSVSTLKIQRTQQEDSAVYLCASSLPTKDRGTYEQYFGPGTRLTVT.

This clone was seen a few times. The genes are TRBV15 and TRBJ1-5; TRBD1 is a possible D gene (5 bases). From germline, CDR1 is LNHNV and CDR2 YYDKDF (reference sequence). Trimming cost V 6 bases and J 0 bases, with 9 bases left between them. This CDR3 is built from 14 residues. CDR3 sequence reads: CATRTGNSNQPQHF. CDR3 in DNA: TGTGCCACCAGAACAGGTAATAGCAATCAGCCCCAGCATTTT.

This clone has a handful of counts. This chain links TRBV5-1 with TRBJ2-2; 8 positions match TRBD2. This CDR3 region has 15 residues. The junction had 5 bases not matched to a gene; V was cut back by 7 bases and J by 0 bases. CDR1 is SGHRS, CDR2 YFSETQ, per germline. CDR3 bases: TGCGCCAGCCGTCCTAGCGGGTCGAACACCGGGGAGCTGTTTTTT. It specifies CASRPSGSNTGELFF.

The chain recombines TRBV5-1 with TRBJ2-1, with 10 bases lining up with TRBD2. The germline gives CDR1 SGHRS, CDR2 YFSETQ. The V and J ends lost 4 bases and 0 bases, in that order; junction bases with no gene match: 4. The CDR3 is made up of 16 amino acids. CDR3 protein: CASSLTSGHSYNEQFF. The CDR3 nucleotides read TGCGCCAGCAGCCTGACTAGCGGGCACTCCTACAATGAGCAGTTCTTC.

The chain joins TRBV6-2 or TRBV6-3 to TRBJ2-1, with 8 bases matching TRBD2. The CDR3 spans 16 residues. Germline CDR1 is MNHEY and CDR2 is SVGEGT. The V gene end was trimmed by 6 bases and the J gene end by 6 bases; junction bases not matched to a gene: 13. CDR3 sequence: CASSSIAGLIPNEQFF. CDR3 bases: TGTGCCAGCAGCTCCATAGCGGGACTAATACCCAATGAGCAGTTCTTC.

This clone was recorded once. This sequence joins TRBV25-1 and TRBJ1-1; no reliable D call. With 6 bases removed from V and 1 base from J, the gap between germline ends came to 9 bases. Germline-derived CDR1 and CDR2 are MGHDK and SYGVNS. The CDR3 totals 13 residues. CDR3 in DNA: TGTGCCAGCAGCCTTCAACAGAACACTGAAGCTTTCTTT. As protein: CASSLQQNTEAFF.

This chain uses TRBV6-6 with TRBJ2-3, with TRBD1 matching over 10 bases. This CDR3 has 14 residues. Unmatched junction bases numbered 2, after V lost 2 bases and J lost 6 bases. From germline, CDR1 is MNHNY and CDR2 SVGAGI (reference sequence). The CDR3 DNA follows: TGTGCCAGCAGTTACGACAGGGGGCGGGATACGCAGTATTTT. Translation gives CASSYDRGRDTQYF.

The chain links TRBV7-2 to TRBJ1-2; unclear D gene. This CDR3 spans 17 amino acids. Germline-derived CDR1 and CDR2 are SGHTA and FQGNSA. The V and J ends lost 0 bases and 0 bases respectively, with 14 bases between them. DNA for the CDR3: TGTGCCAGCAGCTTAGCGCTTCGGCGGCAGACTAACTATGGCTACACCTTC. Translated: CASSLALRRQTNYGYTF.

The rearrangement uses TRBV7-2 and TRBJ2-7; tentative D call: TRBD1 (7 bases). The CDR3 is 14 amino acids. Trimming took off 5 bases at V and 4 bases at J, with 15 bases between the two ends. In germline, CDR1 is SGHTA, CDR2 FQGNSA. The CDR3 reads CASSPRQGGYEQYF. CDR3 bases: TGTGCCAGCAGCCCACGACAGGGAGGTTACGAGCAGTACTTC.

V usage is TRBV2 and J usage is TRBJ2-7; possible D gene TRBD1, 6 bases. CDR3 length: 14 amino acids. Germline lookup yields CDR1 SNHLY and CDR2 FYNNEI. The V and J ends lost 3 bases and 7 bases respectively, with 16 bases between them. In nucleotides, the CDR3 is TGTGCCAGCAGTGAGACAAATCTAAGGGGGGAGCAGTACTTC. The encoded protein is CASSETNLRGEQYF.

This chain connects TRBV7-3 to TRBJ1-1, with TRBD1 matching over 10 bases. Trimming took 5 bases from V and 2 from J; bases not matched to a gene: 5. The CDR3 totals 15 residues. Germline CDR1 and CDR2: SGHTA and FQGTGA. The CDR3 sequence: CASSRQGAPNTEAFF. The CDR3 DNA is TGTGCCAGCAGCCGACAGGGGGCTCCTAACACTGAAGCTTTCTTT.